The T cell receptor beta chain under discussion was sequenced for a study of T-cell reconstitution after alpha-beta-depleted transplantation in children. Trimming removed 3 bases from V and 7 bases from J; junction bases left unmatched: 11. The CDR3 runs 15 residues. Unique molecular identifiers tagged the TCRbeta library. TCRdb itself ran the PCR reads through MiXCR, one entry per CDR3 protein. The sample holds roughly 610,000 distinct CDR3 sequences, roughly a tenth seen once. J is TRBJ2-7 and V is TRBV12-3 or TRBV12-4, with 8 bases matching TRBD1. Sequenced material: PBMCs from the stem cell graft donor, taken from the stem cell graft. The sequence derives from a human donor who donated a stem cell graft to a child with acute myeloid leukemia. The CDR3: CASSFSGTGSGEQYF. The CDR3 DNA reads as TGTGCCAGCAGTTTCTCCGGGACAGGCTCGGGGGAGCAGTACTTC.